The TCR beta chain described here comes from a study of identical twins. This clonotype was found many times. The CDR3 runs 13 residues. V lost 6 bases, J lost 5 bases, and 2 bases stayed unmatched. TCRdb reprocessed the 5' RACE reads via MiXCR and lists one record per CDR3 protein. The table lists some 590,000 distinct CDR3 sequences, 7.5% to 10% of them singletons. Another study also made use of these data, one on yellow fever vaccine responses in identical twins.

Source material: PBMCs. The J gene is TRBJ2-2, the V gene TRBV12-3 or TRBV12-4, with TRBD1 matching over 8 bases. This receptor was taken from a woman aged 18-29 years in good health. CDR3: CASSQGATGELFF. The CDR3 DNA follows: TGTGCCAGCAGCCAGGGGGCTACCGGGGAGCTGTTTTTT.